The sequence of this TCR beta chain was determined in a study of technical replicates of blood from a few donors. The assay was immunoSEQ multiplex PCR, and TCRdb's table has in-frame clones only and misses some. The data contain approximately 81,000 clones, about 96% of them singletons. The germline gives CDR1 MNHEY, CDR2 SMNVEV (reference sequence). The CDR3 is made up of 12 amino acids. The V and J ends lost 5 bases and 5 bases respectively, with 9 bases between them. The V and J genes are TRBV27 and TRBJ2-5; D remains ambiguous. This TCR derives from a human donor in good health. Sequencing used T cells isolated from PBMCs. CDR3 nucleotide sequence: TGTGCCAGCAGTCCTTTTGGCGAGACCCAGTACTTC. Its protein product is CASSPFGETQYF.